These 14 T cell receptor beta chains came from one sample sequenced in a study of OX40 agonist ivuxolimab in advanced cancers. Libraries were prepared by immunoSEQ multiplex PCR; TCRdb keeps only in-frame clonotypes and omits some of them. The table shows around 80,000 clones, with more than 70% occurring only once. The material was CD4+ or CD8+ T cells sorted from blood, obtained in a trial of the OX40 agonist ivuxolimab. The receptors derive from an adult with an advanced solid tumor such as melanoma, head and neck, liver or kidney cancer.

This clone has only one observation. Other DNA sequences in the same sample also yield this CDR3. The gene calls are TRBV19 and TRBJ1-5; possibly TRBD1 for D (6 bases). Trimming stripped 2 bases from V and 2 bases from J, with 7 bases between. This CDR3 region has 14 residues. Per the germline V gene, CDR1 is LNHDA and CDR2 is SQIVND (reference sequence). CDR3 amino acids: CASSISGGNQPQHF. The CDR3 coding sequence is TGTGCCAGTAGTATATCAGGGGGCAATCAGCCCCAGCATTTT.

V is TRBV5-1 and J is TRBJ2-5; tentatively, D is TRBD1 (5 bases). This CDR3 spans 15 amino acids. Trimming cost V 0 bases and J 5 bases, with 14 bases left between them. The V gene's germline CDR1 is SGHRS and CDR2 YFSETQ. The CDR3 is CASSLAHGAGETQYF. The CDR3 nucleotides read TGCGCCAGCAGCTTGGCCCATGGGGCAGGGGAGACCCAGTACTTC.

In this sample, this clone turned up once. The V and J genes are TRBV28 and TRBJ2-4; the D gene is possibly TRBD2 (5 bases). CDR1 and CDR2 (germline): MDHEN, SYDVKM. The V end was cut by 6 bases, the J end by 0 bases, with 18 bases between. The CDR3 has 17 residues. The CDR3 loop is CASSPRTGSLAKNIQYF. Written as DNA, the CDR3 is TGTGCCAGCAGCCCAAGGACTGGGTCCTTAGCCAAAAACATTCAGTACTTC. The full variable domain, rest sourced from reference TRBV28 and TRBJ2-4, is DVKVTQSSRYLVKRTGEKVFLECVQDMDHENMFWYRQDPGLGLRLIYFSYDVKMKEKGDIPEGYSVSREKKERFSLILESASTNQTSMYLCASSPRTGSLAKNIQYFGAGTRLSVL.

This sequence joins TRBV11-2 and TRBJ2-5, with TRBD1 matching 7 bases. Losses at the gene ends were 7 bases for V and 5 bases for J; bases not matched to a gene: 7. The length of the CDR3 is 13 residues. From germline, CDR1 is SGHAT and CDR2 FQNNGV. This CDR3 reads CASKVPGQETQYF. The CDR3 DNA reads TGTGCCAGCAAGGTCCCGGGACAGGAGACCCAGTACTTC.

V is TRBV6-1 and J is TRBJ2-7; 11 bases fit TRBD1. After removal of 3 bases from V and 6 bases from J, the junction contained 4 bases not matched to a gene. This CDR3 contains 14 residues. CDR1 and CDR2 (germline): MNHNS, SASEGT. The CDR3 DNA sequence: TGTGCCAGCAGTGACGGGACAGGGGGTATCGAGCAGTACTTC. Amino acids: CASSDGTGGIEQYF.

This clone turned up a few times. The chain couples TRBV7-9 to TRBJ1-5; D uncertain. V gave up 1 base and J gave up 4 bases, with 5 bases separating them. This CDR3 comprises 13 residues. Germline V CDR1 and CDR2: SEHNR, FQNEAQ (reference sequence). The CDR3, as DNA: TGTGCCAGCAGCTTAGGACCAAATCAGCCCCAGCATTTT. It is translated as CASSLGPNQPQHF.

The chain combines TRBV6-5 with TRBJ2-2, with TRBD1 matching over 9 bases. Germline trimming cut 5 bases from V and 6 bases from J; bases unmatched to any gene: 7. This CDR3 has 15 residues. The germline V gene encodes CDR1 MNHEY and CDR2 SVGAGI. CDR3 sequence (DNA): TGTGCCAGCAGTGCACCGGGACAGGGTTCCGGGGAGCTGTTTTTT. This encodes CASSAPGQGSGELFF.

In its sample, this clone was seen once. The DNA of the CDR3 is TGTGCCAGCAGCAAAATATTTTCGGGGGCGGTTGGCTACACCTTC. The encoded protein is CASSKIFSGAVGYTF. The chain joins TRBV21-1 to TRBJ1-2. TRBV21-1 is described as a pseudogene. CDR3 size: 15 residues.

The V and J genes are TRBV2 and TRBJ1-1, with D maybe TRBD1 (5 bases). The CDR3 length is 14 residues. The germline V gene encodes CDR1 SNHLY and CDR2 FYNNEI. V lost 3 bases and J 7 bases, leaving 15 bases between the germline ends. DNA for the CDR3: TGTGCCAGCAGTGAGCAGGGAATTCGCGGTGAAGCTTTCTTT. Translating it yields CASSEQGIRGEAFF.

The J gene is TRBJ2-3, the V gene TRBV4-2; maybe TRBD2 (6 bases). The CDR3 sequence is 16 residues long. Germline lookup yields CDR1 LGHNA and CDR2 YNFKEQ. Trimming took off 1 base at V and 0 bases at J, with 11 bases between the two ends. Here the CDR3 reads CASSQVIGGSTDTQYF. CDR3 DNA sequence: TGTGCCAGCAGCCAAGTGATCGGGGGTAGCACAGATACGCAGTATTTT.

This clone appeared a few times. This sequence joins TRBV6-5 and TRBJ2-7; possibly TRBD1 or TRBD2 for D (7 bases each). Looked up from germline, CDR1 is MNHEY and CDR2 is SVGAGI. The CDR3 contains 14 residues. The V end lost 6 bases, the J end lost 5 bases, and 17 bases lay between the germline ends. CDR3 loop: CASRPPGGAHEQYF. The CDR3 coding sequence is TGTGCCAGCAGACCTCCAGGGGGGGCCCACGAGCAGTACTTC.

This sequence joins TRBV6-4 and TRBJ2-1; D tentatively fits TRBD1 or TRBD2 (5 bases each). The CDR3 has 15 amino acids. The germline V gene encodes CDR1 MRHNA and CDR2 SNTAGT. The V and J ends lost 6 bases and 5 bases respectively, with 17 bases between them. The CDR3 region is CASSAAGTANNEQFF. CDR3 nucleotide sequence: TGTGCCAGCAGCGCTGCCGGGACCGCGAACAATGAGCAGTTCTTC.

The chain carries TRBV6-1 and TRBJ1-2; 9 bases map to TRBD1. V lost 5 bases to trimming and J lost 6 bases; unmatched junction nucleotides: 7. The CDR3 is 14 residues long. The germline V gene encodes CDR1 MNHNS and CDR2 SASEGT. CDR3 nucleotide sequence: TGTGCCAGCAGTACAGGGGACAGGGAGAATGGCTACACCTTC. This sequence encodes CASSTGDRENGYTF.

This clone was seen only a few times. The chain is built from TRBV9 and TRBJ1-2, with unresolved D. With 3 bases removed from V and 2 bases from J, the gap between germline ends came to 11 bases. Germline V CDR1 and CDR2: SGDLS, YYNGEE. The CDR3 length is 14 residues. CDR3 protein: CASSEGPSNYGYTF. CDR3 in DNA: TGTGCCAGCAGCGAGGGCCCCAGCAACTATGGCTACACCTTC.